The present TCR beta chain was sequenced within a study of T cell changes during pregnancy in multiple sclerosis. Assay used: immunoSEQ multiplex PCR; TCRdb lists only in-frame clones, some missing. The sample includes some 59,000 clones, roughly 87% seen only once; the top ten take roughly 2.7%. The sequence was collected from a female donor with multiple sclerosis, enrolled in a pregnancy study. This specimen was peripheral blood, taken in the first trimester of pregnancy.

The CDR3 DNA reads as TGTGCCAGCAGCTTTGGACTAGCCGGAGTTGAGCAGTTCTTC. Its protein product is CASSFGLAGVEQFF. The rearrangement links TRBV7-2 to TRBJ2-1; TRBD2 agrees at 8 bases. Unmatched junction bases numbered 7, after V lost 3 bases and J lost 9 bases. Germline V gene data show CDR1 as SGHTA and CDR2 as FQGNSA. The CDR3 length is 14 residues. Drawing the rest from reference TRBV7-2 and TRBJ2-1, the complete variable domain is GAGVSQSPSNKVTEKGKDVELRCDPISGHTALYWYRQSLGQGLEFLIYFQGNSAPDKSGLPSDRFSAERTGGSVSTLTIQRTQQEDSAVYLCASSFGLAGVEQFFGPGTRLTVL.